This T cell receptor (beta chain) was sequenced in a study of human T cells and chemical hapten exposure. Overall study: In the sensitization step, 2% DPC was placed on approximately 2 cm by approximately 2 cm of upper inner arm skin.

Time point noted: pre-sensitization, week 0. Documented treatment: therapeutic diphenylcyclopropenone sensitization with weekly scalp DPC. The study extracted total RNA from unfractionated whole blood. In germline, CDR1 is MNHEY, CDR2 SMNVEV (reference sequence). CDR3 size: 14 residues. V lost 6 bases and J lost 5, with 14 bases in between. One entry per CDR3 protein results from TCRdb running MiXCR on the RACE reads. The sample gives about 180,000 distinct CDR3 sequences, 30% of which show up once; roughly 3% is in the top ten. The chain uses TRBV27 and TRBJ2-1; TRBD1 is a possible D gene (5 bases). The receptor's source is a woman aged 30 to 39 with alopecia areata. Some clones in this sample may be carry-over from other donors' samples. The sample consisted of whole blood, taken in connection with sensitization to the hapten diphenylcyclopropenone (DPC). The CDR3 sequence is CASSIIGVNNEQFF. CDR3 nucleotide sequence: TGTGCCAGCAGCATTATAGGGGTAAACAATGAGCAGTTCTTC.